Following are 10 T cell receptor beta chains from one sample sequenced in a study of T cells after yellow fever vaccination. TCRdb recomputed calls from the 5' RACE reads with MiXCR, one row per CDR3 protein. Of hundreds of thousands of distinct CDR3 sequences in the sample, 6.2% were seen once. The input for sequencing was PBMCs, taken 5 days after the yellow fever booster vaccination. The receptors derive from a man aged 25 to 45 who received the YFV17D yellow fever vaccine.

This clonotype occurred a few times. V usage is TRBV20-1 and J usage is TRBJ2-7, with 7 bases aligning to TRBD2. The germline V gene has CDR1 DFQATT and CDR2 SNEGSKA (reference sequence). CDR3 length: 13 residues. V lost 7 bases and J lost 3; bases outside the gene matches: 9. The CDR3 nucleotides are TGCAGTGTTGGGACCGGCGGGGGCTACGAGCAGTACTTC. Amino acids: CSVGTGGGYEQYF.

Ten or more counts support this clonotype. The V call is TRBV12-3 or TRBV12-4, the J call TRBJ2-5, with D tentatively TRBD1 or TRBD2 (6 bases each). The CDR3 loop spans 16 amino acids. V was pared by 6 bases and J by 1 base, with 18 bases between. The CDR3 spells CASSPGGGALQETQYF. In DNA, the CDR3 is TGTGCCAGCAGCCCTGGAGGGGGTGCGCTCCAAGAGACCCAGTACTTC.

The CDR3 spells CASSSRGGGYEQYF. The CDR3 region has the DNA TGTGCCAGCAGCTCCCGGGGGGGCGGGTACGAGCAGTACTTC. The V call is TRBV9, the J call TRBJ2-7; TRBD2 agrees at 8 bases. Germline CDR1 and CDR2: SGDLS and YYNGEE. The length of the CDR3 is 14 residues. The V gene end was trimmed by 4 bases and the J gene end by 4 bases; junction bases not matched to a gene: 7.

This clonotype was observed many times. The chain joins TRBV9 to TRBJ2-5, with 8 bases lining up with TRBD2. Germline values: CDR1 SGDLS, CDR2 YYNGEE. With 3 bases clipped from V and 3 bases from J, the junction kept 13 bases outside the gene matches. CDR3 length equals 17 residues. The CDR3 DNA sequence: TGTGCCAGCAGCGCGACGTATACTACTAGCGGAGAAGAGACCCAGTACTTC. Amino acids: CASSATYTTSGEETQYF.

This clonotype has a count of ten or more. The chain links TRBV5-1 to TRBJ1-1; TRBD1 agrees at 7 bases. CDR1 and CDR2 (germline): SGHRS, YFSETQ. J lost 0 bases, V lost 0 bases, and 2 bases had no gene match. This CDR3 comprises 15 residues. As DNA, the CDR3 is TGCGCCAGCAGCTTGGCCGGGACAGTGAACACTGAAGCTTTCTTT. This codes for CASSLAGTVNTEAFF.

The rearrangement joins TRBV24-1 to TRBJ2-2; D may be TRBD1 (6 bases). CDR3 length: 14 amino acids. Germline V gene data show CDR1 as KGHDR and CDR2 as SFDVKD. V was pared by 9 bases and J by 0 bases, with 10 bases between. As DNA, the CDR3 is TGTGCCACCGGACAGACAACGAACACCGGGGAGCTGTTTTTT. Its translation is CATGQTTNTGELFF.

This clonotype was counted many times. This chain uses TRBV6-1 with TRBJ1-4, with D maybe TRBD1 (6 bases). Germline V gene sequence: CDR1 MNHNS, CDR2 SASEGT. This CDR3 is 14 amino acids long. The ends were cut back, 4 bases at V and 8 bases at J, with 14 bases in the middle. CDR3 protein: CASSVDGQGEKLFF. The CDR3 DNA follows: TGTGCCAGCAGTGTTGACGGCCAGGGGGAAAAACTGTTTTTT.

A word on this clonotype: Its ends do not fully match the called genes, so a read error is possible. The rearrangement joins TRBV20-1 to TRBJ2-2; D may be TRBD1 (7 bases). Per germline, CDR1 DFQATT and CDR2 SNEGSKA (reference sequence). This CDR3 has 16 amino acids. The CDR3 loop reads CCASDPGTANTGELFF. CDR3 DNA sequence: TGCTGTGCTAGCGACCCCGGGACAGCGAACACCGGGGAGCTGTTTTTT.

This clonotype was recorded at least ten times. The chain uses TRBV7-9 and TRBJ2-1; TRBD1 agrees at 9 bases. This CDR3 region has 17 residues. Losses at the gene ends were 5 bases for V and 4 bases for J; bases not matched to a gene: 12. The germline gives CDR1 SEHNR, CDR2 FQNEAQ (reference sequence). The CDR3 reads CASSDTIRDRAYNEQFF. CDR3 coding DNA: TGTGCCAGCAGCGATACTATCCGGGACAGGGCTTACAATGAGCAGTTCTTC.

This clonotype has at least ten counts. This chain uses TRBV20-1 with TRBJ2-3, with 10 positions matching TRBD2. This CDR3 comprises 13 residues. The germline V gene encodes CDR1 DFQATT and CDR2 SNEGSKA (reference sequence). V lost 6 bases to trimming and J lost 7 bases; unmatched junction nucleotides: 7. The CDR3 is CSAPAGGPHTQYF. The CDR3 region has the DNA TGCAGTGCCCCAGCGGGAGGGCCACATACGCAGTATTTT.